This TCR beta chain was sequenced in a study of control samples from healthy donors and cancer patients. Trimming took 2 bases from V and 1 from J; bases not matched to a gene: 9. Per the germline V gene, CDR1 is LGHNA and CDR2 is YSLEER. CDR3 size: 17 residues. Sequenced by immunoSEQ multiplex PCR; TCRdb stores in-frame clones only, minus some. The repertoire holds some 49,000 clones, with around nine tenths as singletons. The sample consisted of PBMCs. The TCR originated in a young man with colorectal cancer. This sequence joins TRBV4-3 and TRBJ1-1; 8 bases agree with TRBD1. The CDR3 sequence is CASSQRTTGGRNTEAFF. In DNA form, the CDR3 reads TGCGCCAGCAGCCAACGAACAACAGGGGGGAGGAACACTGAAGCTTTCTTT.